These 29 T cell receptor beta chains came from one sample sequenced in a study of T-cell reconstitution after alpha-beta-depleted transplantation in children. TCRbeta library construction was performed incorporating unique molecular identifiers. TCRdb reprocessed the PCR reads via MiXCR and lists one record per CDR3 protein. Of approximately 7,000 distinct CDR3 sequences listed, approximately 5% are singletons. This specimen was PBMCs, mostly from graft donor cells, taken 180 days after TCRalphabeta/CD19-depleted stem cell transplant. The receptors shown here come from a child in the first two years of life who had a stem cell transplant for acute myeloid leukemia, so the T cells may come from the graft donor.

In its sample, this clonotype was seen many times. The chain is built from TRBV3-1 and TRBJ1-1; a possible D gene is TRBD1 (6 bases). CDR1 and CDR2 from the germline V gene are LGHDT and YNNKEL (reference sequence). CDR3 size: 15 residues. V was clipped by 1 base and J by 5 bases, with 14 bases between them. The CDR3 DNA is TGTGCCAGCAGCCAAGGGGGGGCGGACGATACTGAAGCTTTCTTT. It yields the protein CASSQGGADDTEAFF.

At least ten counts were recorded for this clonotype. This may be a read error, as it is one base from a much larger clone. V usage is TRBV27 and J usage is TRBJ2-1; TRBD1 might be the D (5 bases). Between the trimmed V and J ends, which lost 8 bases and 4 bases, there was a span of 21 bases. The CDR3 has 16 amino acids. Per germline, CDR1 MNHEY and CDR2 SMNVEV (reference sequence). The CDR3 bases are TGTGCCAGCGAAGAACCGTACAGGCACCTTTACAATGAGCAGTTCTTC. It specifies CASEEPYRHLYNEQFF.

This clonotype is medium-sized (0.01 to 0.1%) within its sample. This chain links TRBV20-1 with TRBJ1-4, with D unclear. Deletions cut 6 bases from V and 7 bases from J, with 12 bases between. The CDR3 length is 12 residues. CDR1 and CDR2 from the germline V gene are DFQATT and SNEGSKA (reference sequence). The DNA of the CDR3 is TGCAGTGCGAGCCGGGGTCCTGAAAAACTGTTTTTT. Translation: CSASRGPEKLFF.

This clonotype occurred many times. J is TRBJ2-1 and V is TRBV7-9; TRBD2 might be the D (6 bases). V was trimmed by 3 bases and J by 5 bases, leaving 17 bases between them. The CDR3 covers 16 residues. Germline loops: CDR1 SEHNR, CDR2 FQNEAQ (reference sequence). This chain's CDR3 is CASSLSGSGQNNEQFF. The CDR3 DNA reads as TGTGCCAGCAGCTTGTCGGGTAGCGGTCAAAACAATGAGCAGTTCTTC.

This clonotype was detected many times. The rearrangement uses TRBV19 and TRBJ1-2; D perhaps matches TRBD1 (5 bases). The CDR3 length is 15 residues. With 3 bases removed from V and 2 bases from J, the gap between germline ends came to 13 bases. CDR1 LNHDA and CDR2 SQIVND come from the germline V gene (reference sequence). CDR3 in DNA: TGTGCCAGTAGTATCTTAGGACATCCCAACTATGGCTACACCTTC. Amino acid sequence: CASSILGHPNYGYTF.

In this sample, this clonotype is medium-sized. The chain combines TRBV10-3 with TRBJ2-6; 11 bases agree with TRBD2. The germline gives CDR1 ENHRY, CDR2 SYGVKD. Trimming took 2 bases from V and 0 from J; bases not matched to a gene: 12. There are 21 residues in the CDR3. In DNA, the CDR3 is TGTGCCATCAGTGAGGGTCTAGCGGGAGGACCCAAGAGCTCTGGGGCCAACGTCCTGACTTTC. Translated: CAISEGLAGGPKSSGANVLTF.

The chain joins TRBV6-5 to TRBJ2-2; 9 bases fit TRBD2. V shed 0 bases, J shed 6 bases, and the junction held 5 bases outside the gene matches. Germline V gene lookup returns CDR1 MNHEY and CDR2 SVGAGI. The CDR3 is 16 residues long. The CDR3 region is CASSYSRGLASGELFF. The CDR3 DNA reads as TGTGCCAGCAGTTACTCGAGGGGACTAGCCTCCGGGGAGCTGTTTTTT.

This clonotype came up many times. The chain links TRBV27 to TRBJ2-1; D is possibly TRBD1 (5 bases). CDR3 size: 14 residues. Trimming removed 7 bases from V and 9 bases from J, with 19 bases in between. Germline CDR1 and CDR2: MNHEY and SMNVEV (reference sequence). Here the CDR3 reads CASTGRQGRGEQFF. The CDR3 DNA reads TGTGCCAGCACCGGGCGGCAGGGTAGGGGTGAGCAGTTCTTC.

This clonotype is medium-sized in the sample. This rearrangement joins TRBV20-1 to TRBJ2-1; D not certain. The CDR3 length is 11 residues. V gave up 1 base and J gave up 6 bases, with 4 bases separating them. The germline gives CDR1 DFQATT, CDR2 SNEGSKA (reference sequence). As DNA, the CDR3 is TGCAGTGCTAGAGGGCCCAATGAGCAGTTCTTC. Protein product: CSARGPNEQFF.

This clonotype appeared many times. The rearrangement links TRBV5-1 to TRBJ1-4, with a possible D match to TRBD1 (5 bases). Germline lookup yields CDR1 SGHRS and CDR2 YFSETQ. CDR3 length: 13 residues. The V end lost 3 bases, the J end lost 6 bases, and 9 bases lay between the germline ends. This chain's CDR3 is CASSSLQDEKLFF. In DNA form, the CDR3 reads TGCGCCAGCAGCTCCCTACAGGATGAAAAACTGTTTTTT. Full variable domain (remainder filled in from reference TRBV5-1 and TRBJ1-4): KAGVTQTPRYLIKTRGQQVTLSCSPISGHRSVSWYQQTPGQGLQFLFEYFSETQRNKGNFPGRFSGRQFSNSRSEMNVSTLELGDSALYLCASSSLQDEKLFFGSGTQLSVL.

The genes are TRBV4-1 and TRBJ2-7; 7 bases line up with TRBD1. TRBJ1-2 matches the DNA end more closely, so the J call is doubtful. The CDR3 sequence is 14 residues long. The germline CDR1 and CDR2 sequences are MGHRA and YSYEKL. DNA of the CDR3: TGCGCCAGCAGCTCCGACCGACAGGGTAGAGGCTACACCTTC. It yields the protein CASSSDRQGRGYTF.

Ten or more counts support this clonotype. The rearrangement joins TRBV27 to TRBJ2-1; TRBD1 might be the D (5 bases). Trimming removed 3 bases at V and 8 bases at J, with 8 bases between. Germline loops: CDR1 MNHEY, CDR2 SMNVEV (reference sequence). The CDR3 has 12 amino acids. CDR3: CASSFIGDEQFF. In DNA, the CDR3 is TGTGCCAGCAGTTTTATAGGGGATGAGCAGTTCTTC.

At least ten counts were recorded for this clonotype. The rearrangement links TRBV14 to TRBJ2-2; D gene unclear. The V end was cut by 4 bases, the J end by 6 bases, with 6 bases between. The CDR3 totals 12 residues. Germline CDR1 and CDR2: SGHDN and FVKESK. CDR3 sequence (DNA): TGTGCCAGCAGCCCCTCCTCCGGGGAGCTGTTTTTT. Translated: CASSPSSGELFF.

This clonotype has a count of ten or more. The genes are TRBV5-8 and TRBJ1-1; no clear D gene. V was cut by 6 bases and J by 1 base, with 22 bases left in between. Per germline, CDR1 SGHTS and CDR2 YDEGEE. The CDR3 has 17 residues. The CDR3 region has the DNA TGTGCCAGCACCAGGACTAACATGTTATCCCAGAACACTGAAGCTTTCTTT. As protein: CASTRTNMLSQNTEAFF.

This clonotype was observed many times. The genes are TRBV5-6 and TRBJ2-7, with D possibly called TRBD1 or TRBD2 (5 bases each). V shed 1 base and J shed 4 bases, with 18 bases lying between them. CDR1 is SGHDT, CDR2 YYEEEE, per germline. The CDR3 has 16 residues. CDR3 region: CASSLRLMGVGYEQYF. CDR3 bases: TGTGCCAGCAGCTTGAGATTAATGGGGGTGGGGTACGAGCAGTACTTC.

This clonotype was picked up many times. The chain recombines TRBV20-1 with TRBJ1-1; maybe TRBD1 (6 bases). Germline CDR1 is DFQATT and CDR2 is SNEGSKA (reference sequence). Trimming cost V 6 bases and J 4 bases, with 15 bases left between them. This CDR3 has 13 amino acids. CDR3 amino acids: CSADRLGGTEAFF. The CDR3 nucleotides are TGCAGTGCAGACCGACTAGGGGGCACTGAAGCTTTCTTT.

Judged by abundance, this clonotype is medium-sized. The gene calls are TRBV20-1 and TRBJ2-3; 8 bases align to TRBD2. Per germline, CDR1 DFQATT and CDR2 SNEGSKA (reference sequence). CDR3 length: 15 residues. Trimming at V came to 6 bases and at J to 3 bases, leaving 11 bases not matched to a gene. CDR3 DNA sequence: TGCAGTGCCTTCTCCGGGAGGGCCCTAACAGATACGCAGTATTTT. Protein product: CSAFSGRALTDTQYF.

Many counts were recorded for this clonotype. The V call is TRBV2, the J call TRBJ1-1; D ambiguous. This CDR3 contains 12 residues. V lost 2 bases to trimming and J lost 8 bases, with 9 bases between them. The germline V gene has CDR1 SNHLY and CDR2 FYNNEI. The CDR3: CASSESLREAFF. CDR3 coding DNA: TGTGCCAGCAGTGAATCCCTCAGGGAAGCTTTCTTT.

In its sample, this clonotype was seen many times. The chain has TRBV5-4 and TRBJ1-1; no reliable D call. The V end lost 2 bases, the J end lost 7 bases, and 15 bases lay between the germline ends. The CDR3 runs 14 residues. Germline values: CDR1 SGHNT, CDR2 YYREEE (reference sequence). Here the CDR3 DNA reads TGTGCCAGCAGCTTTCAGCTTGCAAATATTGAAGCTTTCTTT. Translation: CASSFQLANIEAFF.

This clonotype was observed many times. The J gene is TRBJ2-2, the V gene TRBV7-3; maybe TRBD2 (5 bases). CDR1 is SGHTA, CDR2 FQGTGA, per germline. This CDR3 spans 15 amino acids. The V end was cut by 2 bases, the J end by 3 bases, with 10 bases between. The CDR3 sequence is CASSLFGRDTGELFF. The CDR3 DNA reads as TGTGCCAGCAGCTTATTCGGGCGGGACACCGGGGAGCTGTTTTTT.

This clonotype was seen ten or more times. The rearrangement joins TRBV12-3 or TRBV12-4 to TRBJ2-3; 8 bases line up with TRBD1. The CDR3 extends over 15 amino acids. With V trimmed by 6 bases and J by 4 bases, 9 bases remained unmatched. The CDR3 DNA follows: TGTGCCAGCAGCTTCGACAGGGGCGAGTCAGATACGCAGTATTTT. Protein product: CASSFDRGESDTQYF.

This chain joins TRBV28 and TRBJ1-6; no definite D call. This CDR3 is 15 amino acids long. Per the germline V gene, CDR1 is MDHEN and CDR2 is SYDVKM. Trimming took off 1 base at V and 8 bases at J, with 12 bases between the two ends. CDR3 region: CASSLYGIGDSPLHF. As DNA, the CDR3 is TGTGCCAGCAGTTTATATGGGATCGGCGATTCACCCCTCCACTTT.

This clonotype was recorded many times. This rearrangement joins TRBV20-1 to TRBJ2-1; no clear D gene. This CDR3 is built from 14 residues. Trimming shortened V by 1 base and J by 13 bases, and 20 bases separated the two germline ends. Germline CDR1 is DFQATT and CDR2 is SNEGSKA (reference sequence). The CDR3 DNA is TGCAGTGCTAGAGTGGTAGGGCCCATAGGGTCCCAGTTCTTC. This encodes CSARVVGPIGSQFF.

Many counts were recorded for this clonotype. This sequence joins TRBV7-9 and TRBJ1-1, with D hard to call. The V gene lost 0 bases and the J gene lost 7 bases, with 6 bases spanning the gap. Germline lookup yields CDR1 SEHNR and CDR2 FQNEAQ (reference sequence). The CDR3 has 12 residues. Here the CDR3 DNA reads TGTGCCAGCAGCTTAGCGGGGAATGAAGCTTTCTTT. Translating gives CASSLAGNEAFF.

This clonotype appeared many times. The genes are TRBV12-5 and TRBJ2-1; 11 nucleotides match TRBD2. The germline gives CDR1 LGHNT, CDR2 FRNRAP. V lost 2 bases, J lost 0 bases, and 6 bases stayed unmatched. This CDR3 contains 18 residues. CDR3 residues: CASGLTSGRRSSYNEQFF. CDR3 nucleotides: TGTGCTAGTGGTTTGACTAGCGGGAGAAGGAGCTCCTACAATGAGCAGTTCTTC.

This clonotype was observed many times. The rearrangement joins TRBV15 to TRBJ2-1, with 9 nucleotides matching TRBD2. Germline loops: CDR1 LNHNV, CDR2 YYDKDF (reference sequence). Trimming removed 5 bases from V and 8 bases from J; junction bases left unmatched: 28. CDR3 length: 21 residues. The CDR3 sequence is CATSRGLIGIRAGGLFDEQFF. The CDR3 DNA follows: TGTGCCACCAGCCGGGGACTCATAGGGATTCGGGCGGGAGGGCTTTTCGATGAGCAGTTCTTC.

The V and J genes are TRBV12-3 or TRBV12-4 and TRBJ2-5; the D call may be TRBD1 or TRBD2 (5 bases each). Trimming left V 11 bases short and J 5 bases short, with 30 bases between. The CDR3 runs to 17 residues. The CDR3 sequence is CAFSLGSGAPVGETQYF. Here the CDR3 DNA reads TGTGCCTTCAGTTTAGGCTCCGGGGCGCCGGTAGGGGAGACCCAGTACTTC.

This clonotype was detected many times. This chain uses TRBV7-9 with TRBJ2-2; 8 bases map to TRBD2. The CDR3 totals 14 residues. Losses at the gene ends were 5 bases for V and 7 bases for J; bases not matched to a gene: 6. Germline CDR1 SEHNR, CDR2 FQNEAQ (reference sequence). The CDR3 nucleotides read TGTGCCAGCAGCGCGGGACTAGTCATCGGGGAGCTGTTTTTT. It encodes CASSAGLVIGELFF.

This clonotype appeared many times. CDR3 nucleotides: TGTGCCAGCAGATCTTTCGGGTGGACAGATACGCAGTATTTT. As protein: CASRSFGWTDTQYF. The chain is built from TRBV12-3 or TRBV12-4 and TRBJ2-3; D uncertain. V was shortened by 6 bases and J by 3 bases, with 13 bases between the two germline ends. This CDR3 has 14 amino acids.